Below, one T cell receptor beta chain is given with its context. The data were produced by immunoSEQ multiplex PCR, yet TCRdb's version contains in-frame clones alone and is incomplete. The table has roughly 130,000 clones, 93% seen once. This record belongs to a study of control samples from healthy donors and cancer patients. Germline V gives CDR1 MGHRA, CDR2 YSYEKL. The CDR3 is 17 amino acids. Germline trimming cut 1 base from V and 2 bases from J; bases unmatched to any gene: 6. The TCR was taken from a man in his forties or fifties with head and neck cancer. Sequencing used PBMCs. The J gene is TRBJ2-7, the V gene TRBV4-1, with TRBD2 matching over 12 bases. As DNA, the CDR3 is TGCGCCAGCAGCCAAGCGCCCCTAGCGGGGGGGACCTACGAGCAGTACTTC. It encodes CASSQAPLAGGTYEQYF.